This T cell receptor beta chain was captured by sequencing in a study of OX40 agonist ivuxolimab in advanced cancers. Notes on the study in general: CD8+ T cells showed, on average, more clonal expansion than CD4+ cells. Expansion of clones was among the lowest in partial responders at 0.1-3.0 mg/kg.

Comments on this clone: Its antigen is currently unknown.

Trimming removed 2 bases at V and 4 bases at J, with 18 bases between. Germline V gene sequence: CDR1 KGHSH, CDR2 LQKENI. This CDR3 region has 17 residues. A history of autoimmune disease or systemic immunosuppression excluded patients. The repertoire was sequenced with immunoSEQ multiplex PCR; TCRdb's copy has only in-frame clones and lacks some. The data show approximately 52,000 clones, 70% to 90% seen once. The clonotype comes from an adult with an advanced solid tumor such as melanoma, head and neck, liver or kidney cancer. The chain combines TRBV18 with TRBJ2-1, with a possible D match to TRBD1 (6 bases). This material consisted of CD4+ or CD8+ T cells sorted from blood, taken in a trial of the OX40 agonist ivuxolimab. CDR3 protein: CASSPNFVRGSYNEQFF. As DNA, the CDR3 is TGTGCCAGCTCACCAAACTTCGTAAGGGGGTCTTACAATGAGCAGTTCTTC.